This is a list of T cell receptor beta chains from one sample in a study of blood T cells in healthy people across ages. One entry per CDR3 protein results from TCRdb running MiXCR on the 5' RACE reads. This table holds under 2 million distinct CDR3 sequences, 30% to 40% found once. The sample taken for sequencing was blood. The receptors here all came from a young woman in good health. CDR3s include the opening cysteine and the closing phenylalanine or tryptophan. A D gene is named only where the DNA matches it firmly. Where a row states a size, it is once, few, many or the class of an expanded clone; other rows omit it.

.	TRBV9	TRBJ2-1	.	TGTGCCAGCAGCACCTTAGTTTCCCGTAATGGGGAGCAGTTCTTC	CASSTLVSRNGEQFF
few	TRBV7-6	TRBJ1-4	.	TGTGCCAGCAGCTTAGCCCTCCTGGGGGCAAGACCTAATGAAAAACTGTTTTTT	CASSLALLGARPNEKLFF
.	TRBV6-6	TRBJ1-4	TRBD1	TGTGCCAGCAGTTACGGGACAGGGGTTAATGAAAAACTGTTTTTT	CASSYGTGVNEKLFF
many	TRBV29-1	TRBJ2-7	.	TGCAGTTTCGTAGGGGACTCCTACGAGCAGTACTTC	CSFVGDSYEQYF
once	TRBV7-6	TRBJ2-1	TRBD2	TGTGCCAGCAGCGCGGGACTAGCGGGGGATCATGAGCAGTTCTTC	CASSAGLAGDHEQFF
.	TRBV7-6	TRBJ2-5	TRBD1	TGTGCCAGCAGCCCCCGGACAGGGGTGATACAAGAGACCCAGTACTTC	CASSPRTGVIQETQYF
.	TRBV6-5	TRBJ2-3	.	TGTGCCAGCAGAGGCAGATACACAGATACGCAGTATTTT	CASRGRYTDTQYF
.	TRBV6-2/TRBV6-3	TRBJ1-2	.	TGTGCCAGCAGCCTTGATCGGTTCGGCTATGGCTACACCTTC	CASSLDRFGYGYTF
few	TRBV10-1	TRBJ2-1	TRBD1	TGCGCCAGCAGTGAAGGTTTGGGACAGGTTAAGTTCTTC	CASSEGLGQVKFF
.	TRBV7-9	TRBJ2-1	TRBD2	TGTGCCAGCAGCTTTCGACTAGCGGGAGATCTAGGCTACAATGAGCAGTTCTTC	CASSFRLAGDLGYNEQFF
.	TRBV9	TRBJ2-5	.	TGTGCCAGCAGCGGCAGTGGACAGCAACAAGAGACCCAGTACTTC	CASSGSGQQQETQYF
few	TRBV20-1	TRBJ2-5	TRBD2	TGCAGTGCTAGAGAGAGCGGGGGCCAAGAGACCCAGTACTTC	CSARESGGQETQYF
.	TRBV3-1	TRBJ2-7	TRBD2	TGTGCCAGCCGCGGCGGGGGGGCCTACGAGCAGTACTTC	CASRGGGAYEQYF
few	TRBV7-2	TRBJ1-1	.	TGTGCCAGCAGCCCAAGGGGATGGGACACTGAAGCTTTCTTT	CASSPRGWDTEAFF
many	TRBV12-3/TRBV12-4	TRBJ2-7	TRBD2	TGTGCCAGCACCCTTGGACTAGCGGGATACGAGCAGTACTTC	CASTLGLAGYEQYF
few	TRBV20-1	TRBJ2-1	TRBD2	TGCAGTGCTAGTGTCCTGGGGCGGGGGGGCCGCAATGAGCAGTTCTTC	CSASVLGRGGRNEQFF
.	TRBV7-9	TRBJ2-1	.	TGTGCCAGCAGCTTAGAATTAGAGCAGTTCTTC	CASSLELEQFF
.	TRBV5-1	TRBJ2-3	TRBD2	TGCGCCAGCAGCCTCGCGATGACTAGCGGGAGTGGGACAGATACGCAGTATTTT	CASSLAMTSGSGTDTQYF
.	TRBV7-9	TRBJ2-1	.	TGTGCCGGCAGCTTAGAGGGGATCTTCAAGAGAGATGAGCAGTTCTTC	CAGSLEGIFKRDEQFF
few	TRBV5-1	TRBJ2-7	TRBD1	TGCGCCAGCAGCTTGGCCGGGCTAACAGGGGGAGACGAGCAGTACTTC	CASSLAGLTGGDEQYF
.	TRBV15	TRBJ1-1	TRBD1	TGTGCCACCAGGGGGCCGGGACAGGGATTATGGACTGAAGCTTTCTTT	CATRGPGQGLWTEAFF
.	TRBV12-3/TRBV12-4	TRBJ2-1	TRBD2	TGTGCCAGCAGTTTAGCGCGAACTAGCGCTGACAATGAGCAGTTCTTC	CASSLARTSADNEQFF
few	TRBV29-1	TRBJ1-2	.	TGCAGCGTTGAACGGCAGGGCTATGGCTACACCTTC	CSVERQGYGYTF
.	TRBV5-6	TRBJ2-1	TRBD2	TGTGCCAGCAGCTTCCCGACTAGCGGGGTCCACAATGAGCAGTTCTTC	CASSFPTSGVHNEQFF
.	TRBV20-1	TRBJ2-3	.	TGCAGTGCTATAAGGGGCACAGATACGCAGTATTTT	CSAIRGTDTQYF
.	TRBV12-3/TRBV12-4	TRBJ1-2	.	TGTGCCAGCTTCGAGGAGGTGTCCTATGGCTACACCTTC	CASFEEVSYGYTF
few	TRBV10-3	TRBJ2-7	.	TGTGCCATCAGTAATATCGGGACTCCGTACGAGCAGTACTTC	CAISNIGTPYEQYF
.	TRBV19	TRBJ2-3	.	TGTGCCAGTAGTATTGTAGAAGTGGGTTTGGATACGCAGTATTTT	CASSIVEVGLDTQYF
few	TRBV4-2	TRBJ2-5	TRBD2	TGTGCCAGCAGCCGGGACGCGGGAGCTCAAGAGACCCAGTACTTC	CASSRDAGAQETQYF
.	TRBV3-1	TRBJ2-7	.	TGTGCCAGCAGCCACGACGGGACGCCTACCTACGAGCAGTACTTC	CASSHDGTPTYEQYF
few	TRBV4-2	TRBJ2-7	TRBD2	TGTGCCAGCAGCCAACCGAGCGGGAGGGGTGGGAACGAGCAGTACTTC	CASSQPSGRGGNEQYF
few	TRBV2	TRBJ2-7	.	TGTGCCAGCAGTGAAGCGCGCCCGAGGAACGAGCAGTACTTC	CASSEARPRNEQYF
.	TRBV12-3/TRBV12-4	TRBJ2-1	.	TGTGCCAGTAGTTGCACAGGGTTATACAATGAGCAGTTCTTC	CASSCTGLYNEQFF
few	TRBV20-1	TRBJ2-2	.	TGCAGTGCTAGAGGTGTGGCCGGCGGAGCGAACACCGGGGAGCTGTTTTTT	CSARGVAGGANTGELFF
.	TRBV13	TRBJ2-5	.	TGTGCCAGCAGCTCCCGGACAGCGGCCGAGACCCAGTACTTC	CASSSRTAAETQYF
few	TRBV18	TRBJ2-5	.	TGTGCCAGCTCACCACTCGGAGGGATGCAAGAGACCCAGTACTTC	CASSPLGGMQETQYF
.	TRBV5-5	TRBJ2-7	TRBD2	TGTGCCAGCAGCTGGGGGAGGGGACCCAACGAGCAGTACTTC	CASSWGRGPNEQYF
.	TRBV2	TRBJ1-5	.	TGTGCCAGCAGGGGTGAATCCGGGAATCAGCCCCAGCATTTT	CASRGESGNQPQHF
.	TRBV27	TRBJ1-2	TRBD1	TGTGCCAGCAGGTTAGCAGGACAGGCCTATGGCTACACCTTC	CASRLAGQAYGYTF
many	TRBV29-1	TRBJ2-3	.	TGCAGCGTTGAAGATCCAGGGTCTAGAGATACGCAGTATTTT	CSVEDPGSRDTQYF
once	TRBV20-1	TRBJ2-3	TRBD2	TGCAGTGCTAGAGGGGGACTAGCGGGTTCGGGGGGCACAGATACGCAGTATTTT	CSARGGLAGSGGTDTQYF
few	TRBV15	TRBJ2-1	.	TGTGCCACCAGCAAGACCTACAATGAGCAGTTCTTC	CATSKTYNEQFF
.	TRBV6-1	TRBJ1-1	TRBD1	TGTGCCAGCACTTACAGGGGGATGAACACTGAAGCTTTCTTT	CASTYRGMNTEAFF
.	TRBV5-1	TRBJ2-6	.	TGCGCCAGCAGCTTGGACAGGGTGACTGGGGCCAACGTCCTGACTTTC	CASSLDRVTGANVLTF
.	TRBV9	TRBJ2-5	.	TGTGCCAGCAGCGTAGCTACGATGGGATTGGGCAGACAAGAGACCCAGTACTTC	CASSVATMGLGRQETQYF
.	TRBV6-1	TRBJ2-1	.	TGTGCCAGCAGTGAAAGAGTCCTAGGGTCCTACAATGAGCAGTTCTTC	CASSERVLGSYNEQFF
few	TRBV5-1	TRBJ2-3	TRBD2	TGCGCCAGCAGCTTGGAGACTAGCTTGAGCACAGATACGCAGTATTTT	CASSLETSLSTDTQYF
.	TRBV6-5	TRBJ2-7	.	TGTGCCAGCAGCACAACCGGGACGATGGCCTACGAGCAGTACTTC	CASSTTGTMAYEQYF
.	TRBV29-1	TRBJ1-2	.	TGCAGCGTTGATAGGTGGGCAAGACCTAACTATGGCTACACCTTC	CSVDRWARPNYGYTF
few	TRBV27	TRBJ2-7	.	TGTGCCAGCAGTCGCGAAAGGAGGACCTACGAGCAGTACTTC	CASSRERRTYEQYF
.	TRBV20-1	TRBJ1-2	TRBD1	TGCAGTGCCTACGGGACAGGAGATGGCTACACCTTC	CSAYGTGDGYTF
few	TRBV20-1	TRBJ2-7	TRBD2	TGCAGTGCTAGAGCCCGGGAGGGATTATACGAGCAGTACTTC	CSARAREGLYEQYF
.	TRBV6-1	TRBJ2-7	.	TGTGCCAGCATCCGCGGGTACGAGCAGTACTTC	CASIRGYEQYF
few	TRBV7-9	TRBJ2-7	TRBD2	TGTGCCAGCAGCCCTACCGGGACTAGCAGGGAGCAGTACTTC	CASSPTGTSREQYF
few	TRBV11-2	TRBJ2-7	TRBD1	TGTGCCAGCAGCTTAGATTGGAGACAGGGTCGTGTGCAGTACTTC	CASSLDWRQGRVQYF
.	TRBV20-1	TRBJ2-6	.	TGCAGTGCGGGACCCGCGGCCAACGTCCTGACTTTC	CSAGPAANVLTF
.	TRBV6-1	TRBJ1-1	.	TGTGCCAGCAGTATCGGAACCAGGGAGGGCTGGAACACTGAAGCTTTCTTT	CASSIGTREGWNTEAFF
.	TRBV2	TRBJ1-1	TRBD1	TGTGCCAGCAACCTTCGGGCAGGGGGGTTATCTGAAGCTTTCTTT	CASNLRAGGLSEAFF
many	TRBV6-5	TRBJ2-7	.	TGTGCCAGCAGTTACGGGGAAGGGTACGAGCAGTACTTC	CASSYGEGYEQYF